The 21 T cell receptor beta chains below all came from one sample that was sequenced in a study of blood T cells in healthy people across ages. Primers used in a second PCR of roughly 7 to 12 cycles were a sample-barcoded 5' primer and a J-beta primer mix. MiXCR was run by TCRdb on the 5' RACE reads, yielding one entry per CDR3 protein. Among some 700,000 distinct CDR3 sequences listed, over 20% were seen once. Sequenced input: blood. These receptors all stem from a man in his 70s in good health.

The CDR3 loop reads CASSPSNSGPYGYTF. In DNA form, the CDR3 reads TGTGCCAGCAGTCCCTCAAACTCAGGGCCCTATGGCTACACCTTC. This chain uses TRBV28 with TRBJ1-2; weak D call: TRBD1 (5 bases). The germline gives CDR1 MDHEN, CDR2 SYDVKM. This CDR3 spans 15 amino acids. V lost 5 bases, J lost 4 bases, and 17 bases lay in between.

The rearrangement uses TRBV11-2 and TRBJ2-3; D may be TRBD2 (6 bases). V was shortened by 8 bases and J by 0 bases, with 9 bases between the two germline ends. There are 13 residues in the CDR3. Germline lookup yields CDR1 SGHAT and CDR2 FQNNGV. The CDR3 is CASGGTSTDTQYF. CDR3 in DNA: TGTGCCAGCGGTGGGACTAGCACAGATACGCAGTATTTT.

This chain links TRBV20-1 with TRBJ2-1; TRBD2 matches at 12 bases. Looked up from germline, CDR1 is DFQATT and CDR2 is SNEGSKA (reference sequence). V dropped 6 bases and J dropped 4; count of bases not matched to a gene: 7. The CDR3 consists of 15 residues. DNA for the CDR3: TGCAGTGCGGAAACTAGCGGGGGGCCTTACAATGAGCAGTTCTTC. This translates into CSAETSGGPYNEQFF.

This rearrangement joins TRBV6-6 to TRBJ2-4; D remains ambiguous. CDR3 length equals 13 residues. CDR1 is MNHNY, CDR2 SVGAGI, per germline (reference sequence). V lost 0 bases to trimming and J lost 6 bases, with 6 bases between them. The CDR3 region is CASSYSNGNIQYF. Here the CDR3 DNA reads TGTGCCAGCAGTTACTCGAATGGAAACATTCAGTACTTC.

The chain employs TRBV20-1 and TRBJ2-4; the D call may be TRBD1 or TRBD2 (5 bases each). Looked up from germline, CDR1 is DFQATT and CDR2 is SNEGSKA (reference sequence). CDR3 length: 15 amino acids. The V gene lost 3 bases and the J gene lost 0 bases, with 12 bases spanning the gap. The chain's CDR3 is CSARDVGEAKNIQYF. The CDR3, as DNA: TGCAGTGCTAGGGATGTGGGGGAAGCCAAAAACATTCAGTACTTC.

This clonotype came up a few times. The chain recombines TRBV29-1 with TRBJ2-7; 7 nucleotides match TRBD2. The CDR3 consists of 13 residues. V shed 7 bases, J shed 6 bases, and the junction held 12 bases outside the gene matches. From germline, CDR1 is SQVTM and CDR2 ANQGSEA. The CDR3 sequence is CSAAAGRDFEQYF. The CDR3 DNA reads as TGCAGCGCGGCAGCAGGGAGGGATTTCGAGCAGTACTTC.

The rearrangement uses TRBV5-1 and TRBJ2-3, with unresolved D. The CDR3 covers 13 residues. Germline CDR1 is SGHRS and CDR2 is YFSETQ. V dropped 2 bases and J dropped 10 bases, with 14 bases sitting between them. For the CDR3, the DNA is TGCGCCAGCAGCTTATATGGAACCGATTCGCAGTATTTT. This sequence encodes CASSLYGTDSQYF.

The chain employs TRBV5-1 and TRBJ1-4; D call uncertain. CDR3 size: 15 residues. From germline, CDR1 is SGHRS and CDR2 YFSETQ. V was pared by 0 bases and J by 6 bases, with 12 bases between. DNA for the CDR3: TGCGCCAGCAGCTTGGTCGGCGAATATTATGAAAAACTGTTTTTT. It codes for CASSLVGEYYEKLFF.

This clonotype was recorded a few times. The chain combines TRBV12-3 or TRBV12-4 with TRBJ2-4, with TRBD2 matching over 10 bases. V shed 7 bases and J 7 bases; nucleotides not matched to a gene: 7. This CDR3 is built from 14 residues. The CDR3 here is CASNIAGGGNIQYF. For the CDR3, the DNA is TGTGCCAGCAACATAGCGGGGGGAGGTAACATTCAGTACTTC.

The sample holds a few counts of this clonotype. The V gene is TRBV29-1, the J gene TRBJ1-1, with 7 bases fitting TRBD1. The germline gives CDR1 SQVTM, CDR2 ANQGSEA. This CDR3 has 13 amino acids. Trimming removed 7 bases from V and 1 base from J; junction bases left unmatched: 6. CDR3 loop: CSARRDRNTEAFF. DNA for the CDR3: TGCAGCGCTCGAAGGGACAGGAACACTGAAGCTTTCTTT.

This clonotype was seen at least ten times. This chain joins TRBV29-1 and TRBJ1-4, with D possibly TRBD1 on 5 matching bases. Per germline, CDR1 SQVTM and CDR2 ANQGSEA. This CDR3 comprises 14 residues. V was trimmed by 5 bases and J by 0 bases, leaving 10 bases between them. The CDR3 nucleotides are TGCAGCGTTTCCCGGGGGGCAACTAATGAAAAACTGTTTTTT. Translating it yields CSVSRGATNEKLFF.

The gene calls are TRBV12-3 or TRBV12-4 and TRBJ2-7; a weak D match, TRBD2 (6 bases). The V and J ends lost 1 base and 6 bases respectively, with 13 bases between them. The length of the CDR3 is 14 residues. The CDR3, as DNA: TGTGCCAGCAGTTTAGATGGAGGGATCGGCGAGCAGTACTTC. Protein: CASSLDGGIGEQYF.

This chain links TRBV11-1 with TRBJ1-1; 7 bases are shared with TRBD1. CDR3 length: 14 amino acids. Germline assignment: CDR1 SGHAT and CDR2 FQDESV (reference sequence). The V gene end was trimmed by 3 bases and the J gene end by 4 bases; junction bases not matched to a gene: 5. The DNA for the CDR3 is TGTGCCAGCAGCTTGGACGGGACAGCCACTGAAGCTTTCTTT. Translating it yields CASSLDGTATEAFF.

This clonotype was counted once. The gene calls are TRBV18 and TRBJ2-1; D remains ambiguous. The V end was cut by 3 bases, the J end by 8 bases, with 11 bases between. The CDR3 totals 13 residues. Germline V gene lookup returns CDR1 KGHSH and CDR2 LQKENI. The CDR3 nucleotides read TGTGCCAGCTCACCTAGCCGGATCGATGAGCAGTTCTTC. Translation: CASSPSRIDEQFF.

This clonotype came up a few times. V and J are TRBV5-1 and TRBJ1-4; weak D call: TRBD1 (5 bases). This CDR3 is built from 15 residues. Trimming left V 1 base short and J 8 bases short, with 15 bases between. CDR1 SGHRS and CDR2 YFSETQ come from the germline V gene. The CDR3 nucleotides read TGCGCCAGCAGCTTGTATTGGGGGTATGGGGAAAAACTGTTTTTT. This translates into CASSLYWGYGEKLFF. The full variable domain, with the rest looked up from reference TRBV5-1 and TRBJ1-4, is KAGVTQTPRYLIKTRGQQVTLSCSPISGHRSVSWYQQTPGQGLQFLFEYFSETQRNKGNFPGRFSGRQFSNSRSEMNVSTLELGDSALYLCASSLYWGYGEKLFFGSGTQLSVL.

This clonotype was counted a few times. The V and J genes are TRBV6-4 and TRBJ1-4; TRBD1 is a possible D gene (5 bases). CDR3 length: 13 amino acids. Trimming took 7 bases from V and 2 from J, leaving 8 bases between them. In germline, CDR1 is MRHNA, CDR2 SNTAGT. This CDR3 reads CASKRGTNEKLFF. The CDR3 DNA sequence: TGTGCCAGCAAACGGGGGACTAATGAAAAACTGTTTTTT.

A single count supports this clonotype. The J gene is TRBJ1-5, the V gene TRBV12-3 or TRBV12-4; the match to TRBD1 covers 8 bases. This CDR3 is 14 amino acids long. J gave up 7 bases and V 2 bases, and 4 bases lay outside the gene matches. CDR3 DNA: TGTGCCAGCAGTTTAACTACAGGGGGACAGCCCCAGCATTTT. Its translation: CASSLTTGGQPQHF.

V and J are TRBV12-3 or TRBV12-4 and TRBJ1-5; 10 positions agree with TRBD1. The CDR3 sequence is 17 residues long. Losses at the gene ends were 3 bases for V and 3 bases for J; bases not matched to a gene: 8. In nucleotides, the CDR3 is TGTGCCAGCAGTTTGGGCCGGACAGGGGGAATCAATCAGCCCCAGCATTTT. The encoded protein is CASSLGRTGGINQPQHF.

This rearrangement joins TRBV20-1 to TRBJ2-4, with TRBD1 matching 9 bases. V dropped 1 base and J dropped 7; count of bases not matched to a gene: 5. The germline gives CDR1 DFQATT, CDR2 SNEGSKA (reference sequence). The CDR3 has 14 residues. For the CDR3, the DNA is TGCAGTGCTAGAGGAGGACAGGGGCGGAACATTCAGTACTTC. Translated, it gives CSARGGQGRNIQYF.

The chain joins TRBV20-1 to TRBJ2-3, with TRBD2 matching over 8 bases. The ends lost 0 bases at V and 4 bases at J; junction bases unmatched: 12. The CDR3 loop spans 17 amino acids. The V gene's germline CDR1 is DFQATT and CDR2 SNEGSKA (reference sequence). CDR3 coding DNA: TGCAGTGCTAGAGACCGCCTAGCGGGTCCTAGCGCAGATACGCAGTATTTT. As protein: CSARDRLAGPSADTQYF.

This clonotype has only a few counts. V gene TRBV2 combines with J gene TRBJ2-3; TRBD2 matches at 11 bases. This CDR3 spans 16 amino acids. Losses at the gene ends were 5 bases for V and 3 bases for J; bases not matched to a gene: 7. Germline V lookup: CDR1 SNHLY, CDR2 FYNNEI. In DNA form, the CDR3 reads TGTGCCAGCAGTCCGCCACTAGCGGGAGTTACAGATACGCAGTATTTT. Its protein product is CASSPPLAGVTDTQYF.